This TCR beta chain derives from a study of identical twins. The CDR3 runs 13 residues. V lost 4 bases and J 5 bases, leaving 12 bases between the germline ends. A single record per CDR3 protein comes from TCRdb applying MiXCR to the 5' RACE reads. The table shows 300,000 to 400,000 distinct CDR3 sequences, with around 12% occurring only once. In addition, the sample was reused for a study of yellow fever vaccine responses in identical twins.

Sequenced material: CD8+ T cells sorted from blood. The rearrangement joins TRBV12-3 or TRBV12-4 to TRBJ2-7, with D perhaps assigned TRBD1 or TRBD2 (5 bases each). The TCR sequence derives from a woman aged 18 to 35 in good health. Here the CDR3 DNA reads TGTGCCAGCAGTTCGGGGACGGTCCACGAGCAGTACTTC. Its translation is CASSSGTVHEQYF.